This TCR beta chain was retrieved from a study of T cell responses to AZD1222 COVID-19 vaccine. Broader study findings: Seropositive at baseline were only a handful of AZD1222 recipients.

TCRdb keeps only in-frame clones here, not all; method: immunoSEQ multiplex PCR. This sample yields 120,000 or so clones, of which around 87% are seen a single time; roughly a tenth belongs to the top ten. The CDR3 covers 13 residues. Trimming cost V 0 bases and J 3 bases, with 6 bases left between them. The germline CDR1 and CDR2 sequences are SGHTA and FQGNSA. Notes on this clone: Antigen unknown.

The chain has TRBV7-2 and TRBJ2-7; D unclear. This sequence originates from an adult in good health. Sequenced here: peripheral blood, sampled on day 0 of AZD1222 vaccination. The CDR3 reads CASSLAGNYEQYF. In nucleotides, the CDR3 is TGTGCCAGCAGCTTAGCGGGGAACTACGAGCAGTACTTC.